The entry below describes one TCR beta chain. Its matching antigen is unknown. This sample was included in a study of T cell responses to AZD1222 COVID-19 vaccine. The germline V gene encodes CDR1 SGHAT and CDR2 FQNNGV. Losses at the gene ends were 1 base for V and 4 bases for J; bases not matched to a gene: 4. The CDR3 covers 15 residues. Findings and caveats of the study: Epitopes outside B.1.351 and B.1.1.7 mutated regions reportedly drew nearly half of spike TCRs. AZD1222 recipients seropositive at baseline numbered only six or seven. In a largely white British group with more females than males, clonal diversity was possibly underestimated.

Sequenced by immunoSEQ multiplex PCR; TCRdb stores in-frame clones only, minus some. This sample has around 100,000 clones, with roughly 86% found just once. Sample: peripheral blood, taken on day 0 of AZD1222 vaccination. V is TRBV11-2 and J is TRBJ1-2; 9 positions agree with TRBD1. The clonotype was recovered from an adult in good health. The CDR3 DNA follows: TGTGCCAGCAGCTTAGTCGGGACAGGGCTCTATGGCTACACCTTC. This translates into CASSLVGTGLYGYTF.